Listed here are 29 T cell receptor beta chains from one sample, sequenced in a study of blood T cell repertoires in COVID-19. Method: immunoSEQ multiplex PCR; TCRdb's copy keeps in-frame clones and lacks some. The sample holds around 330,000 clones; over 75% are singletons and the top ten take 3.5% to 4%. The sample consisted of peripheral blood. Receptors were obtained from a woman between 50 and 59 years old with active or convalescent COVID-19.

The chain is built from TRBV28 and TRBJ1-2, with a tentative D call TRBD1 (6 bases). Trimming removed 8 bases from V and 4 bases from J, with 14 bases in between. The CDR3 is made up of 13 amino acids. Germline V gene lookup returns CDR1 MDHEN and CDR2 SYDVKM. The chain's CDR3 is CASQVTGRYGYTF. CDR3 DNA: TGTGCCAGCCAAGTAACAGGGCGCTATGGCTACACCTTC.

The gene calls are TRBV6-2 or TRBV6-3 and TRBJ2-2; 9 bases match TRBD2. The CDR3 runs to 17 residues. Germline V gene sequence: CDR1 MNHEY, CDR2 SVGEGT. Trimming took 2 bases from V and 0 from J; bases not matched to a gene: 4. The CDR3 DNA reads TGTGCCAGCAGTTACGAAGCGGGAGGCGCGAACACCGGGGAGCTGTTTTTT. As protein: CASSYEAGGANTGELFF.

In regard to this clone: Other DNA variants within this sample encode the same CDR3. The rearrangement links TRBV19 to TRBJ2-5; TRBD1 aligns across 8 bases. V was pared by 4 bases and J by 4 bases, with 5 bases of the junction left unmatched. Per germline, CDR1 LNHDA and CDR2 SQIVND (reference sequence). The CDR3 extends over 14 amino acids. The CDR3 is CASSSQGARETQYF. The DNA for the CDR3 is TGTGCCAGTAGTAGTCAGGGGGCAAGAGAGACCCAGTACTTC.

The chain couples TRBV7-2 to TRBJ2-5; no clear D. The germline V and J ends were trimmed by 4 bases and 2 bases, with 2 bases remaining between them. The length of the CDR3 is 11 residues. The germline gives CDR1 SGHTA, CDR2 FQGNSA. In DNA, the CDR3 is TGTGCCAGCAGCTCTCAAGAGACCCAGTACTTC. It encodes CASSSQETQYF.

The CDR3 loop reads CASSYSGGTQDSPLHF. Here the CDR3 DNA reads TGTGCCAGCAGTTACTCTGGCGGGACCCAAGATTCACCCCTCCACTTT. This chain joins TRBV6-5 and TRBJ1-6; D possibly corresponds to TRBD1 (5 bases). Between the trimmed V and J ends, which lost 0 bases and 8 bases, there was a span of 14 bases. The CDR3 totals 16 residues. From germline, CDR1 is MNHEY and CDR2 SVGAGI.

On this clone itself: Possible read error: a much larger clone is one base away. Other DNA sequences in this specimen translate into the identical CDR3. The V gene is TRBV4-1, the J gene TRBJ1-3; D remains ambiguous. Germline V lookup: CDR1 MGHRA, CDR2 YSYEKL. V lost 0 bases, J lost 1 base, and 7 bases lay in between. The CDR3 covers 15 residues. Here the CDR3 reads CASSQDERSGNTIYF. The CDR3 region has the DNA TGCGCCAGCAGCCAAGATGAGCGGTCTGGAAACACCATATATTTT.

This sequence joins TRBV6-1 and TRBJ2-5, with 10 positions matching TRBD2. V lost 0 bases and J lost 5; bases outside the gene matches: 9. The CDR3 spans 17 residues. Germline V gives CDR1 MNHNS, CDR2 SASEGT. The CDR3 DNA follows: TGTGCCAGCAGTGAAGCTCGAGCGGGAGGGCCCTCCGAGACCCAGTACTTC. Encoded protein: CASSEARAGGPSETQYF.

V is TRBV11-2 and J is TRBJ1-1; D gene ambiguous. V lost 3 bases and J 5 bases, leaving 10 bases between the germline ends. CDR1 and CDR2 from the germline V gene are SGHAT and FQNNGV. The CDR3 consists of 13 residues. The CDR3 protein is CASSFSRGTEAFF. The DNA for the CDR3 is TGTGCCAGCAGCTTTTCGCGTGGTACTGAAGCTTTCTTT. Supplemented by reference TRBV11-2 and TRBJ1-1, the full variable domain reads EAGVAQSPRYKIIEKRQSVAFWCNPISGHATLYWYQQILGQGPKLLIQFQNNGVVDDSQLPKDRFSAERLKGVDSTLKIQPAKLEDSAVYLCASSFSRGTEAFFGQGTRLTVV.

The rearrangement joins TRBV29-1 to TRBJ2-2; 8 bases line up with TRBD2. The CDR3 is 14 residues long. Germline lookup yields CDR1 SQVTM and CDR2 ANQGSEA. Germline trimming cut 7 bases from V and 2 bases from J; bases unmatched to any gene: 6. The CDR3 is CSGWTSSNTGELFF. The CDR3 nucleotides read TGCAGCGGGTGGACTAGCTCAAACACCGGGGAGCTGTTTTTT.

The rearrangement uses TRBV2 and TRBJ1-5; 7 bases map to TRBD1. Trimming at V came to 4 bases and at J to 7 bases, leaving 4 bases not matched to a gene. The CDR3 loop spans 13 amino acids. CDR1 is SNHLY and CDR2 is FYNNEI in the germline V gene. In DNA form, the CDR3 reads TGTGCCAGCAGTGTGACAGGGTTACAGCCCCAGCATTTT. Residues: CASSVTGLQPQHF.

This chain connects TRBV4-1 to TRBJ1-1, with 7 bases aligning to TRBD1. The CDR3 sequence is 16 residues long. The germline CDR1 and CDR2 sequences are MGHRA and YSYEKL. The ends lost 3 bases at V and 0 bases at J; junction bases unmatched: 7. The CDR3 protein is CASSHPGGLMNTEAFF. CDR3 nucleotide sequence: TGCGCCAGCAGCCATCCAGGGGGTCTCATGAACACTGAAGCTTTCTTT.

The chain has TRBV27 and TRBJ2-7; a possible D gene is TRBD2 (5 bases). This CDR3 has 15 amino acids. V shed 4 bases and J shed 7 bases, with 20 bases lying between them. Germline V gene data show CDR1 as MNHEY and CDR2 as SMNVEV (reference sequence). The chain's CDR3 is CASSSGVDSPGEQYF. In DNA form, the CDR3 reads TGTGCCAGCAGTTCAGGTGTCGACTCCCCGGGGGAGCAGTACTTC.

The V call is TRBV18, the J call TRBJ2-5; 8 nucleotides match TRBD1. Germline CDR1 KGHSH, CDR2 LQKENI. The length of the CDR3 is 16 residues. Unmatched junction bases numbered 10, after V lost 3 bases and J lost 4 bases. The CDR3 sequence is CASSPQGQGAGETQYF. In DNA, the CDR3 is TGTGCCAGCTCACCGCAGGGGCAGGGGGCAGGAGAGACCCAGTACTTC.

The genes are TRBV6-2 or TRBV6-3 and TRBJ1-2; D uncertain. CDR1 is MNHEY and CDR2 is SVGEGT in the germline V gene. The CDR3 consists of 11 residues. Trimming removed 4 bases from V and 5 bases from J, with 5 bases in between. As DNA, the CDR3 is TGTGCCAGCAGTTTCCATTATGGCTACACCTTC. Translated: CASSFHYGYTF.

V is TRBV13 and J is TRBJ2-7, with 9 bases matching TRBD2. This CDR3 is built from 15 residues. Per germline, CDR1 PRHDT and CDR2 FYEKMQ (reference sequence). The V and J ends lost 1 base and 5 bases, in that order; junction bases with no gene match: 6. Written as DNA, the CDR3 is TGTGCCAGCAGCTTAGTTGGCGGGAGGGACCACGAGCAGTACTTC. This gives the protein CASSLVGGRDHEQYF.

The chain is built from TRBV7-6 and TRBJ2-7; 7 positions agree with TRBD2. The V gene's germline CDR1 is SGHVS and CDR2 FNYEAQ. The CDR3 is made up of 16 amino acids. V dropped 4 bases and J dropped 2; count of bases not matched to a gene: 11. The CDR3 spells CASSYRSSGVTYEQYF. The CDR3 bases are TGTGCCAGCAGCTATAGATCCAGCGGGGTCACCTACGAGCAGTACTTC. The whole variable domain, remainder taken from reference TRBV7-6 and TRBJ2-7, is GAGVSQSPRYKVTKRGQDVALRCDPISGHVSLYWYRQALGQGPEFLTYFNYEAQQDKSGLPNDRFSAERPEGSISTLTIQRTEQRDSAMYRCASSYRSSGVTYEQYFGPGTRLTVT.

As DNA, the CDR3 is TGTGCCAGCAGCTTAGACTTGCAGCCCCAGCATTTT. Protein product: CASSLDLQPQHF. J is TRBJ1-5 and V is TRBV7-8; no firm D call. V lost 1 base to trimming and J lost 7 bases, with 5 bases between them. Germline V gene data show CDR1 as SGHVS and CDR2 as FQNEAQ. This CDR3 is 12 amino acids long.

J is TRBJ2-7 and V is TRBV7-2, with D possibly being TRBD2 (6 bases). Germline CDR1 reads SGHTA; CDR2 reads FQGNSA. V was trimmed by 5 bases and J by 1 base, leaving 21 bases between them. The CDR3 runs 17 residues. CDR3 sequence: CASSQRAFSGGSYEQYF. In DNA form, the CDR3 reads TGTGCCAGCAGCCAAAGAGCTTTTAGCGGAGGTTCCTACGAGCAGTACTTC.

J is TRBJ2-1 and V is TRBV4-1; D is possibly TRBD2 (7 bases). The CDR3 sequence is 16 residues long. Trimming took off 5 bases at V and 10 bases at J, with 24 bases between the two ends. Germline V CDR1 and CDR2: MGHRA, YSYEKL. Written as DNA, the CDR3 is TGCGCCAGCAGCTGGCATGAGGGGGGGGGCAAGCAGGAGCAGTTCTTC. This sequence encodes CASSWHEGGGKQEQFF.

V and J are TRBV6-4 and TRBJ1-2; 9 bases line up with TRBD1. Germline assignment: CDR1 MRHNA and CDR2 SNTAGT. V was clipped by 7 bases and J by 5 bases; unmatched bases: 20. CDR3 length equals 18 residues. The CDR3 sequence: CASKMTPGTGTRDYGYTF. CDR3 sequence (DNA): TGTGCCAGCAAAATGACGCCCGGGACAGGGACGCGGGATTATGGCTACACCTTC.

This rearrangement joins TRBV28 to TRBJ1-2; the match to TRBD1 covers 7 bases. This CDR3 contains 18 residues. Germline V gives CDR1 MDHEN, CDR2 SYDVKM. With 3 bases clipped from V and 2 bases from J, the junction kept 15 bases outside the gene matches. The CDR3 protein is CASSFATPRSQGNYGYTF. The CDR3 nucleotides are TGTGCCAGCAGTTTTGCCACCCCCCGGTCACAGGGGAACTATGGCTACACCTTC.

The genes are TRBV10-3 and TRBJ1-2, with TRBD1 as a possible D gene (5 bases). The CDR3 extends over 16 amino acids. The V gene lost 4 bases and the J gene lost 3 bases, with 18 bases spanning the gap. The germline CDR1 and CDR2 sequences are ENHRY and SYGVKD. This CDR3 is CAISAQDKPSDYGYTF. CDR3 sequence (DNA): TGTGCCATCAGTGCACAGGACAAGCCTTCGGACTATGGCTACACCTTC.

This chain uses TRBV5-3 with TRBJ2-6, with TRBD1 matching over 7 bases. TRBV5-3 is filed as an ORF, its function uncertain. The CDR3 is 17 amino acids. Trimming at V came to 6 bases and at J to 2 bases, leaving 11 bases not matched to a gene. Here the CDR3 DNA reads TGTGCCAGAATCCACCGGCCCGACAGGGCTGGGGCCAACGTCCTGACTTTC. Its protein product is CARIHRPDRAGANVLTF.

This clone occurred a few times. V usage is TRBV18 and J usage is TRBJ1-2, with TRBD1 as a possible D gene (6 bases). The V and J ends lost 6 bases and 4 bases respectively, with 15 bases between them. Germline loops: CDR1 KGHSH, CDR2 LQKENI. CDR3 size: 14 residues. CDR3 loop: CASSETGQTYGYTF. CDR3 in DNA: TGTGCCAGCTCCGAGACAGGTCAGACCTATGGCTACACCTTC.

The gene calls are TRBV6-5 and TRBJ2-1; 8 nucleotides match TRBD2. J gave up 8 bases and V 9 bases, and 6 bases lay outside the gene matches. CDR1 MNHEY and CDR2 SVGAGI come from the germline V gene. The CDR3 loop spans 12 amino acids. CDR3 region: CASRLATDEQFF. Written as DNA, the CDR3 is TGTGCCAGTCGACTAGCGACAGATGAGCAGTTCTTC.

The V and J genes are TRBV18 and TRBJ2-1; the match to TRBD1 covers 8 bases. The CDR3 totals 14 residues. CDR1 and CDR2 (germline): KGHSH, LQKENI. V gave up 7 bases and J gave up 3 bases; unmatched junction bases: 5. CDR3 in DNA: TGTGCCAGCTACCCGACAGGGGACTACAATGAGCAGTTCTTC. This gives the protein CASYPTGDYNEQFF. The full variable domain, its missing parts supplied by reference TRBV18 and TRBJ2-1, is NAGVMQNPRHLVRRRGQEARLRCSPMKGHSHVYWYRQLPEEGLKFMVYLQKENIIDESGMPKERFSAEFPKEGPSILRIQQVVRGDSAAYFCASYPTGDYNEQFFGPGTRLTVL.

This chain links TRBV2 with TRBJ1-1; no reliable D call. Trimming removed 6 bases at V and 4 bases at J, with 15 bases between. Germline-derived CDR1 and CDR2 are SNHLY and FYNNEI. The CDR3 extends over 14 amino acids. CDR3 sequence: CASSVKLSTTEAFF. CDR3 nucleotides: TGTGCCAGCAGCGTTAAACTTTCCACCACTGAAGCTTTCTTT. Full variable domain (outside the CDR3, taken from reference TRBV2 and TRBJ1-1): EPEVTQTPSHQVTQMGQEVILRCVPISNHLYFYWYRQILGQKVEFLVSFYNNEISEKSEIFDDQFSVERPDGSNFTLKIRSTKLEDSAMYFCASSVKLSTTEAFFGQGTRLTVV.

The chain carries TRBV5-1 and TRBJ1-4; a possible D gene is TRBD1 (6 bases). V was clipped by 4 bases and J by 8 bases, with 24 bases between them. The CDR3 contains 17 residues. Germline CDR1 SGHRS, CDR2 YFSETQ. CDR3 in amino acids: CASSPVLWGGPREKLFF. The CDR3 DNA reads as TGCGCCAGCAGCCCGGTCCTCTGGGGGGGGCCGCGGGAAAAACTGTTTTTT.

The chain is built from TRBV28 and TRBJ2-1; the match to TRBD2 covers 8 bases. CDR1 is MDHEN, CDR2 SYDVKM, per germline. The length of the CDR3 is 15 residues. V gave up 5 bases and J gave up 1 base; unmatched junction bases: 4. The CDR3 region is CASSRLANSYNEQFF. The CDR3 bases are TGTGCCAGCAGTCGACTAGCGAATTCCTACAATGAGCAGTTCTTC.